Given below is one T cell receptor beta chain in context. The antigen remains unidentified. Trimming pared 1 base from V and 6 bases from J, leaving 7 bases between. Germline loops: CDR1 LGHNA, CDR2 YNFKEQ. This CDR3 is 12 amino acids long. These data come from a study of PD-1 blockade in classical Hodgkin lymphoma. Study outcomes and limitations: Possibly reflecting disease activity or prior therapy, repertoire differences have causes that remain undefined. Healthy donors reportedly exceeded newly diagnosed patients in baseline TCR diversity.

The assay was immunoSEQ multiplex PCR, and TCRdb's table has in-frame clones only and misses some. The profile shows over 14,000 clones, 91% of them singletons. The time point: newly diagnosed, previously untreated cHL patient sample. Researchers pulled CD8+ T cells out of thawed PBMCs using magnetic negative selection. The sequencing input was CD8+ T cells from blood. The chain combines TRBV4-2 with TRBJ2-7, with D perhaps matching TRBD2 (5 bases). This receptor was obtained from a human donor with classical Hodgkin lymphoma. DNA for the CDR3: TGTGCCAGCAGCCAAGTGGCGGGCGAGCAGTACTTC. It specifies CASSQVAGEQYF.